One sample yielded the 3 T cell receptor beta chains listed below, sequenced in a study of blood T cell repertoires in COVID-19. TCRdb's table, derived via immunoSEQ multiplex PCR, lists solely in-frame clones and lacks some. The repertoire includes under 400,000 clones, about 86% of them detected once, and 3.5% to 4.5% sits in the top ten. Source material: PBMCs or T cells enriched from blood (not recorded which). The receptor set was obtained from a woman between 40 and 55 years old with acute COVID-19.

This clone was recorded only once. The chain couples TRBV5-8 to TRBJ1-5, with D hard to call. This CDR3 comprises 15 residues. V lost 0 bases to trimming and J lost 2 bases, with 9 bases between them. Per germline, CDR1 SGHTS and CDR2 YDEGEE. DNA for the CDR3: TGTGCCAGCAGCTTGGACAGCTACCGCAATCAGCCCCAGCATTTT. Its protein product is CASSLDSYRNQPQHF.

Written as DNA, the CDR3 is TGTGCCAGCAGGCCACAGGACGTCCTAAGCTACGAGCAGTACTTC. It translates to CASRPQDVLSYEQYF. The chain is built from TRBV6-5 and TRBJ2-7; a possible D gene is TRBD1 (5 bases). This CDR3 region has 15 residues. Looked up from germline, CDR1 is MNHEY and CDR2 is SVGAGI. V was cut by 6 bases and J by 3 bases, with 18 bases left in between.

The rearrangement joins TRBV3-1 (or the pseudogene TRBV3-2) to TRBJ1-1; maybe TRBD1 (5 bases). The CDR3 runs 14 residues. Germline V gene sequence: CDR1 LGHDT, CDR2 YNNKEL (reference sequence). Trimming took 1 base from V and 4 from J, leaving 10 bases between them. The CDR3: CASSQGQGLTEAFF. CDR3 sequence (DNA): TGTGCCAGCAGCCAAGGTCAGGGTCTCACTGAAGCTTTCTTT.